This T cell receptor beta chain comes out of a study of blood T cells in healthy people across ages. Peripheral blood was drawn, approximately 9.5 milliliters per donor. Isolation recovered at least 6.5 million PBMCs from every sample. Germline-derived CDR1 and CDR2 are MGHDK and SYGVNS. Germline trimming cut 1 base from V and 6 bases from J; bases unmatched to any gene: 7. The CDR3 is 15 residues long. The authors ran a second PCR of about 6 to 11 cycles using a sample-barcoded 5' primer and a J-beta primer mix. TCRdb reprocessed the 5' RACE reads with MiXCR, giving one entry per CDR3 protein. The sample consists of over 1,500,000 distinct CDR3 sequences, roughly 43% of them appearing once. Notes on this clonotype: The antigen is undetermined.

Whole-study results and caveats: Naive and antigen-experienced cells were not separated, limiting conclusive comparison. TCR beta diversity correlated strongly with naive T cell percentage.

The receptor comes from a human donor in good health. V usage is TRBV25-1 and J usage is TRBJ2-3; 7 bases are a match to TRBD1. Material for sequencing was blood. The CDR3 loop reads CASSESGYRGDTQYF. In nucleotides, the CDR3 is TGTGCCAGCAGTGAATCGGGCTACAGGGGCGATACGCAGTATTTT.